This T cell receptor beta chain was identified during a study of blood T cells in healthy people across ages. This CDR3 contains 15 residues. Trimming removed 4 bases from V and 2 bases from J; junction bases left unmatched: 6. Germline CDR1 is SGDLS and CDR2 is YYNGEE. Primers used in a second PCR of roughly 6 to 11 cycles were a sample-barcoded 5' primer and a J-beta primer mix. From each sample, at least 2.5 million paired-end reads containing CDR3 were obtained. TCRdb re-called the 5' RACE reads with MiXCR, one entry per CDR3 protein. Found here are approximately 1,700,000 distinct CDR3 sequences, more than 35% of them singletons; the top ten hold under 30%.

Sequencing used blood. This chain links TRBV9 with TRBJ2-1; 7 bases are shared with TRBD1. This clonotype was obtained from a human donor in good health. CDR3 in amino acids: CASSSWTGPYNEQFF. CDR3 DNA: TGTGCCAGCAGCTCCTGGACAGGTCCCTACAATGAGCAGTTCTTC. Full variable domain (remainder filled in from reference TRBV9 and TRBJ2-1): DSGVTQTPKHLITATGQRVTLRCSPRSGDLSVYWYQQSLDQGLQFLIQYYNGEERAKGNILERFSAQQFPDLHSELNLSSLELGDSALYFCASSSWTGPYNEQFFGPGTRLTVL.